These 5 T cell receptor beta chains share one sample of origin, sequenced in a study of blood T cell repertoires in COVID-19. This table comes from immunoSEQ multiplex PCR, and its TCRdb copy is limited to in-frame clones, with some not included. This repertoire shows over 200,000 clones, 88% found once; its top ten account for roughly 2.6%. The source material was peripheral blood. These receptors were taken from a woman in her sixties or seventies with acute or convalescent COVID-19.

V and J are TRBV11-2 and TRBJ2-1, with a tentative D call TRBD1 (8 bases). This CDR3 contains 16 residues. The V gene's germline CDR1 is SGHAT and CDR2 FQNNGV. Deletions cut 5 bases from V and 2 bases from J, with 16 bases between. The CDR3 DNA follows: TGTGCCAGCAGCCTAACAGGGGGGGATGCCTACAATGAGCAGTTCTTC. This translates into CASSLTGGDAYNEQFF.

The chain has TRBV13 and TRBJ2-1; 9 bases map to TRBD2. Germline trimming cut 5 bases from V and 5 bases from J; bases unmatched to any gene: 10. Germline V gene lookup returns CDR1 PRHDT and CDR2 FYEKMQ (reference sequence). The CDR3 runs 16 residues. The CDR3 DNA reads as TGTGCCAGCAGCCTACTAGCGGGCACTACAAACAATGAGCAGTTCTTC. This codes for CASSLLAGTTNNEQFF. Drawing the rest from reference TRBV13 and TRBJ2-1, the complete variable domain is AAGVIQSPRHLIKEKRETATLKCYPIPRHDTVYWYQQGPGQDPQFLISFYEKMQSDKGSIPDRFSAQQFSDYHSELNMSSLELGDSALYFCASSLLAGTTNNEQFFGPGTRLTVL.

This chain's CDR3 is CASSAEGNNNSPLHF. CDR3 coding DNA: TGTGCCAGTAGTGCGGAGGGGAATAATAATTCACCCCTCCACTTT. The chain combines TRBV19 with TRBJ1-6; weak D call: TRBD1 (5 bases). Germline V lookup: CDR1 LNHDA, CDR2 SQIVND (reference sequence). Trimming pared 5 bases from V and 5 bases from J, leaving 13 bases between. This CDR3 spans 15 amino acids.

This chain joins TRBV19 and TRBJ1-3, with D maybe TRBD1 (6 bases). V was cut by 4 bases and J by 0 bases, with 13 bases left in between. Germline V gene lookup returns CDR1 LNHDA and CDR2 SQIVND (reference sequence). The CDR3 spans 16 residues. The CDR3, as DNA: TGTGCCAGTAGTAGGGGTCTGGGGGCCTCTGGAAACACCATATATTTT. Encoded protein: CASSRGLGASGNTIYF.

The rearrangement uses TRBV5-6 and TRBJ2-7, with 7 bases matching TRBD1. The CDR3 length is 13 residues. The V and J ends lost 1 base and 5 bases, in that order; junction bases with no gene match: 3. From germline, CDR1 is SGHDT and CDR2 YYEEEE. The CDR3 nucleotides read TGTGCCAGCAGCTTGTACAGGGGCCACGAGCAGTACTTC. As protein: CASSLYRGHEQYF.